Shown below are 5 T cell receptor beta chains from a single sample sequenced in a study of metastatic and nonmetastatic thyroid tumors. TCRdb reprocessed the PCR reads using MiXCR. Of fewer than 20,000 clones in the sample, over 25% were seen once. No treatment had been given to any patient before thyroid surgery. Material: tumor tissue. Source of these receptors: a male donor with papillary thyroid cancer or a benign thyroid nodule (not recorded which). Some clones in this sample may be carry-over from other donors' samples.

Notes on this clone: The junction departs from the called germline gene at one end, perhaps through a read error. This sequence joins TRBV24-1 and TRBJ2-5; no firm D call. The CDR3 extends over 12 amino acids. Germline values: CDR1 KGHDR, CDR2 SFDVKD. CDR3 bases: TGTGCCACCAGTGGGGTCCAAGGGACCCAGTACTTC. Its protein product is CATSGVQGTQYF.

This chain joins TRBV7-3 and TRBJ2-7; D perhaps matches TRBD2 (5 bases). Trimming left V 5 bases short and J 7 bases short, with 18 bases between. The CDR3 covers 14 residues. The germline V gene has CDR1 SGHTA and CDR2 FQGTGA. CDR3 sequence: CASSDDYPGGEQYF. Written as DNA, the CDR3 is TGTGCCAGCAGCGACGACTACCCCGGCGGGGAGCAGTACTTC.

CDR3 in amino acids: CASSQEGEGAPGCYTF. The CDR3 coding sequence is TGTGCCAGCAGCCAAGAGGGAGAGGGGGCCCCCGGCTGCTACACCTTC. J is TRBJ1-2 and V is TRBV14; 7 bases are a match to TRBD1. Germline V lookup: CDR1 SGHDN, CDR2 FVKESK. V trimming: 0 bases; J trimming: 9 bases; junction bases outside the gene matches: 13. CDR3 length: 16 residues.

At least ten counts were recorded for this clone. The chain uses TRBV7-9 and TRBJ2-3, with 12 bases aligning to TRBD2. With 2 bases clipped from V and 6 bases from J, the junction kept 12 bases outside the gene matches. The CDR3 is made up of 18 amino acids. CDR1 is SEHNR, CDR2 FQNEAQ, per germline (reference sequence). The CDR3, as DNA: TGTGCCAGCAGCTTATCGGTGGCTAGCGGGGGGGCCTCCGATACGCAGTATTTT. This codes for CASSLSVASGGASDTQYF.

This clone has only a few counts. The chain has TRBV6-1 and TRBJ1-2, with 7 bases lining up with TRBD1. The germline CDR1 and CDR2 sequences are MNHNS and SASEGT. The CDR3 runs to 16 residues. The J segment lost 2 bases and the V segment lost 5 bases, leaving 11 bases of the junction unmatched. The CDR3 bases are TGTGCCAGCAGTTCCCCCCAAAAGGGACAGAACTATGGCTACACCTTC. Its protein is CASSSPQKGQNYGYTF.